This T cell receptor (beta chain) was observed in a study of CD8+CD57+ T cells in acquired aplastic anemia. Study at large: Mean read depth for CD4+ cells from healthy donors was 10 million to 14 million.

Using genomic DNA as the template, TCR beta VDJ and CDR3 profiling was carried out. TCRdb re-derived calls from the reads in MiXCR, one entry per CDR3 protein. The top ten hold 6.5% to 10% of the sample, which has some 130,000 distinct CDR3 sequences, 41% seen once. This clonotype occurred many times. Per germline, CDR1 SGHDN and CDR2 FVKESK. V shed 2 bases and J shed 8 bases, with 7 bases lying between them. The CDR3 is 12 amino acids. Sequencing input: sorted CD4+, CD8+, or CD8+CD57+ T cells (not recorded which) from PBMCs. This receptor was identified in a human donor in good health, serving as a control. The chain carries TRBV14 and TRBJ2-1, with D unresolved. DNA for the CDR3: TGTGCCAGCAGCCAAATATCTTATGAGCAGTTCTTC. Translating gives CASSQISYEQFF.